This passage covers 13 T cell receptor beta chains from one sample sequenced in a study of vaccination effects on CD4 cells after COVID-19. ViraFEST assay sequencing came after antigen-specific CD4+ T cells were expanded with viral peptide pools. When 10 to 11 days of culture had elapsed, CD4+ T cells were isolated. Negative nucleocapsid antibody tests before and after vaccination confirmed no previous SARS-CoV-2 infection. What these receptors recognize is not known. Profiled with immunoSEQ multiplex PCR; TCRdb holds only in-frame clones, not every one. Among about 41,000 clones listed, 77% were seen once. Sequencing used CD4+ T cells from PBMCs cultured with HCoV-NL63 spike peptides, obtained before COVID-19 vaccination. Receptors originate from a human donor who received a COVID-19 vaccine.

CDR3: CAWKLERSGGYTF. In DNA form, the CDR3 reads TGTGCCTGGAAGCTGGAAAGGTCGGGTGGCTACACCTTC. The rearrangement uses TRBV30 and TRBJ1-2; D remains unclear. The CDR3 is made up of 13 amino acids. Germline V gives CDR1 GTSNPN, CDR2 SVGIG (reference sequence). V lost 4 bases, J lost 7 bases, and 16 bases lay in between.

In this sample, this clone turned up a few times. CDR3 sequence reads: CASSVALGVNTEAFF. CDR3 coding DNA: TGTGCCAGCTCGGTGGCCCTGGGGGTAAACACTGAAGCTTTCTTT. V is TRBV18 and J is TRBJ1-1, with a weak D call TRBD1 (5 bases). Germline loops: CDR1 KGHSH, CDR2 LQKENI. The CDR3 is 15 residues long. Trimming shortened V by 6 bases and J by 2 bases, and 16 bases separated the two germline ends.

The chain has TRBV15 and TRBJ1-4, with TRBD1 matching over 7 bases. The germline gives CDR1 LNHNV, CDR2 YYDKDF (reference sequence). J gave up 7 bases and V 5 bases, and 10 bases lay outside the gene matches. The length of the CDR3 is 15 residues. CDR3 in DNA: TGTGCCACCAGCCGAGGCGGACAGGTGGGTGAAAAACTGTTTTTT. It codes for CATSRGGQVGEKLFF. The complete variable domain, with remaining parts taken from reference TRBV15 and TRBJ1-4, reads DAMVIQNPRYQVTQFGKPVTLSCSQTLNHNVMYWYQQKSSQAPKLLFHYYDKDFNNEADTPDNFQSRRPNTSFCFLDIRSPGLGDTAMYLCATSRGGQVGEKLFFGSGTQLSVL.

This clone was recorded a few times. Here the CDR3 DNA reads TGTGCCAGCAGCTCCGGACAGGGCCACACTGAAGCTTTCTTT. Translation: CASSSGQGHTEAFF. The V and J genes are TRBV7-2 and TRBJ1-1; the match to TRBD1 covers 8 bases. CDR1 is SGHTA, CDR2 FQGNSA, per germline. The CDR3 length is 14 residues. V lost 4 bases to trimming and J lost 3 bases; unmatched junction nucleotides: 4.

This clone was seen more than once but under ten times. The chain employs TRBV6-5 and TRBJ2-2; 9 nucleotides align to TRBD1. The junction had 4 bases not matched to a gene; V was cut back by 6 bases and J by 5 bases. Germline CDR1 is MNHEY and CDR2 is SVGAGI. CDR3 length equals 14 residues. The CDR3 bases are TGTGCCAGCAGACAGGGGGCGCGTACCGGGGAGCTGTTTTTT. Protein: CASRQGARTGELFF.

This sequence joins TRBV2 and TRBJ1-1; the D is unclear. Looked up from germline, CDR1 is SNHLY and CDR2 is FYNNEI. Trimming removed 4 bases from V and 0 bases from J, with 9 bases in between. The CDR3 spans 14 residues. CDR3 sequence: CASSALTLNTEAFF. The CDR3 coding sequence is TGTGCCAGCAGTGCACTTACCTTGAACACTGAAGCTTTCTTT.

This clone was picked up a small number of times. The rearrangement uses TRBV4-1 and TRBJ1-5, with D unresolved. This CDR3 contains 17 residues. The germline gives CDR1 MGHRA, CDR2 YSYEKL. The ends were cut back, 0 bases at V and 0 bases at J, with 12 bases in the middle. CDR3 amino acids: CASSQDDRQSSNQPQHF. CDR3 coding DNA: TGCGCCAGCAGCCAAGATGACCGGCAATCTAGCAATCAGCCCCAGCATTTT.

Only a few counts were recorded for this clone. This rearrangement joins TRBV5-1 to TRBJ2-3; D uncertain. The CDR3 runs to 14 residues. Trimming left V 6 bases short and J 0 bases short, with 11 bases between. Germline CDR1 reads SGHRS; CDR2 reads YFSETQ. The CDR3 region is CASKVGTSTDTQYF. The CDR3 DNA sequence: TGCGCCAGCAAAGTGGGCACTAGCACAGATACGCAGTATTTT.

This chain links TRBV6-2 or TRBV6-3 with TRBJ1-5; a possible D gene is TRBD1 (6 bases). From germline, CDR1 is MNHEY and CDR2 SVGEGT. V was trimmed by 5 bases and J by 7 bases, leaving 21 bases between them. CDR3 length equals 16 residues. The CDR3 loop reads CASSNPVWGAYQPQHF. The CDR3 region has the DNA TGTGCCAGCAGTAACCCCGTCTGGGGGGCATACCAGCCCCAGCATTTT.

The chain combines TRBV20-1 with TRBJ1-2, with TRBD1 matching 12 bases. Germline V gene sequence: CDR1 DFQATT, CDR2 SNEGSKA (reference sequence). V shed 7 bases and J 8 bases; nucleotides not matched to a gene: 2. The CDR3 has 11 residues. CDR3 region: CSVGTGGGYTF. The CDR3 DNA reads TGCAGTGTCGGGACAGGGGGCGGCTACACCTTC.

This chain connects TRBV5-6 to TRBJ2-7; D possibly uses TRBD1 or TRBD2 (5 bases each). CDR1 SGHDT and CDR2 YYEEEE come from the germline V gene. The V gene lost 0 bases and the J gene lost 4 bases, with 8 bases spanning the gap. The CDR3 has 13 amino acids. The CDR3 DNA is TGTGCCAGCAGCTTGGTTGGGGGATACGAGCAGTACGTC. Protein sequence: CASSLVGGYEQYV.

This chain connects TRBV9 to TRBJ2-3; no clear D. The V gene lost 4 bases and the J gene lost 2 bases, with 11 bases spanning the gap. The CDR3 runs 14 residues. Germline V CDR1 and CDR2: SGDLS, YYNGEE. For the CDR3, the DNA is TGTGCCAGCAGCCTCCGTCGGGCCACAGATACGCAGTATTTT. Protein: CASSLRRATDTQYF.

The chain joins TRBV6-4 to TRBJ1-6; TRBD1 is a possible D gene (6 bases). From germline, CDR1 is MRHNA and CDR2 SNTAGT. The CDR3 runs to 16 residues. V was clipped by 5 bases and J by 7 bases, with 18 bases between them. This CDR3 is CASSPEMDSVNSPLHF. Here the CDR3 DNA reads TGTGCCAGCAGTCCCGAGATGGACAGCGTCAATTCACCCCTCCACTTT.